The following is a T cell receptor (beta chain) sequence with its context. At one end, the junction sequence differs from germline, possibly due to a read error. Together with a sample-barcoded 5' primer, a J-beta primer mix was included in a second PCR lasting roughly 6 to 12 cycles. Using its own MiXCR run on the 5' RACE reads, TCRdb lists one record per CDR3 protein. The table has 500,000 to 550,000 distinct CDR3 sequences, around 24% seen once. This entry belongs to a study of blood T cells in healthy people across ages. In germline, CDR1 is MDHEN, CDR2 SYDVKM. This CDR3 contains 15 residues. These data are also associated with another study on T cells of mothers and their children.

The J gene is TRBJ2-1, the V gene TRBV28; the D gene is possibly TRBD1 (7 bases). Input material: blood. The clonotype originates from a boy between 10 and 17 years old in good health. The CDR3 DNA sequence: TGTGCCAGCGGTTTCTACAGGGGAGGCAACAATGAGCAGTTCTTC. It translates to CASGFYRGGNNEQFF.